This TCR beta chain was found in a study of Graves' ophthalmopathy and Graves' hyperthyroidism. Transcripts of RNA were the source for amplifying TCR beta CDR3 regions. The workflow started with a first-round RT-PCR run with HTBI primers and then moved on to a second-round multiplex PCR. TCRdb independently ran MiXCR on the multiplex PCR reads; one entry per CDR3 protein. This table holds hundreds of thousands of distinct CDR3 sequences, 21% found once. This clonotype was recorded a few times. The antigen remains unidentified. What supplied the PBMCs was approximately 10 ml of fresh peripheral blood. Notes on the study in general: Blood samples also showed most expanded thyroid clonotypes exceeding 0.001 frequency.

The material sequenced was peripheral blood. The source is a young woman with stable Graves' hyperthyroidism.

The CDR3 loop reads CAWSWNYGYTF. The CDR3 DNA reads TGTGCCTGGAGTTGGAACTATGGCTACACCTTC. This chain joins TRBV30 and TRBJ1-2, with D uncertain. Trimming removed 2 bases at V and 2 bases at J, with 3 bases between. Looked up from germline, CDR1 is GTSNPN and CDR2 is SVGIG (reference sequence). The CDR3 is made up of 11 amino acids.